This passage covers 28 T cell receptor beta chains from one sample sequenced in a study of cytomegalovirus exposure and HLA in healthy donors. Primers: 60 Vbeta forward and 13 Jbeta reverse. TCRdb keeps only in-frame clones here, not all; method: immunoSEQ multiplex PCR. Recorded for this sample: more than 50,000 clones. Sequenced material: PBMCs. All receptors come from a man in his fifties in good health and CMV-seropositive.

V is TRBV5-1 and J is TRBJ2-2; 9 bases match TRBD1. Germline values: CDR1 SGHRS, CDR2 YFSETQ. Trimming removed 4 bases from V and 6 bases from J; junction bases left unmatched: 4. This CDR3 spans 14 amino acids. CDR3 in DNA: TGCGCCAGCAGCGCCGGGACAGGGTCCGGGGAGCTGTTTTTT. Its translation: CASSAGTGSGELFF. Drawing the rest from reference TRBV5-1 and TRBJ2-2, the complete variable domain is KAGVTQTPRYLIKTRGQQVTLSCSPISGHRSVSWYQQTPGQGLQFLFEYFSETQRNKGNFPGRFSGRQFSNSRSEMNVSTLELGDSALYLCASSAGTGSGELFFGEGSRLTVL.

In DNA, the CDR3 is TGTGCCAGCAGTCTGACAGGGGGTTTCGACGAGCAGTACTTC. Protein: CASSLTGGFDEQYF. The J gene is TRBJ2-7, the V gene TRBV6-5; 9 bases fit TRBD1. CDR3 length: 14 amino acids. Germline V gives CDR1 MNHEY, CDR2 SVGAGI. V lost 5 bases and J lost 5; bases outside the gene matches: 7.

The genes are TRBV10-3 and TRBJ1-5; D not resolved. Germline V gene sequence: CDR1 ENHRY, CDR2 SYGVKD. V was shortened by 11 bases and J by 6 bases, with 14 bases between the two germline ends. The CDR3 extends over 12 amino acids. The CDR3 DNA follows: TGTGCCTCCGACTTCGGTCCTCAGCCCCAGCATTTT. Translated, it gives CASDFGPQPQHF.

CDR3 sequence reads: CASSRAERGAGNTQYF. DNA for the CDR3: TGTGCCAGCAGCCGTGCAGAGCGGGGGGCGGGGAATACGCAGTATTTT. The chain combines TRBV4-2 with TRBJ2-3, with 9 bases lining up with TRBD2. Looked up from germline, CDR1 is LGHNA and CDR2 is YNFKEQ. The CDR3 loop spans 16 amino acids. Trimming took 4 bases from V and 7 from J; bases not matched to a gene: 12.

The chain recombines TRBV4-2 with TRBJ1-2; 9 bases are a match to TRBD1. CDR1 and CDR2 from the germline V gene are LGHNA and YNFKEQ. Trimming took 1 base from V and 6 from J; bases not matched to a gene: 9. The CDR3 has 16 residues. CDR3 sequence: CASSQVGGTGRNGYTF. The DNA for the CDR3 is TGTGCCAGCAGCCAAGTCGGCGGGACAGGGAGGAATGGCTACACCTTC.

The chain recombines TRBV29-1 with TRBJ2-1; 11 bases map to TRBD2. Germline CDR1 is SQVTM and CDR2 is ANQGSEA. The CDR3 sequence is 18 residues long. V dropped 3 bases and J dropped 5; count of bases not matched to a gene: 15. Here the CDR3 DNA reads TGCAGCGTTGACCCAGACACTAGCGGGAGTAATACCGACAATGAGCAGTTCTTC. It specifies CSVDPDTSGSNTDNEQFF.

The rearrangement links TRBV5-6 to TRBJ1-2; D remains ambiguous. Germline lookup yields CDR1 SGHDT and CDR2 YYEEEE. V lost 4 bases and J lost 7, with 11 bases in between. The CDR3 sequence is 12 residues long. The chain's CDR3 is CASSGWEAGYTF. In DNA form, the CDR3 reads TGTGCCAGCAGCGGTTGGGAGGCTGGCTACACCTTC.

This chain joins TRBV25-1 and TRBJ2-7; 10 positions match TRBD2. This CDR3 has 15 amino acids. The trim removed 5 bases at V and 7 bases at J, leaving 11 bases unmatched. Germline CDR1 MGHDK, CDR2 SYGVNS. The CDR3 bases are TGTGCCAGCAGTTCTCAACTAGCGGGACGCTGGGAGCAGTACTTC. Protein sequence: CASSSQLAGRWEQYF.

Turning to this clone: Other nucleotide sequences from this sample produce the same CDR3. The chain joins TRBV4-3 to TRBJ2-7; 10 bases fit TRBD1. The CDR3 runs to 16 residues. V shed 3 bases, J shed 2 bases, and the junction held 7 bases outside the gene matches. Germline-derived CDR1 and CDR2 are LGHNA and YSLEER. Here the CDR3 reads CASSHSGTGETYEQYF. The CDR3, as DNA: TGCGCCAGCAGCCACTCCGGGACAGGGGAAACCTACGAGCAGTACTTC.

This chain uses TRBV10-3 with TRBJ2-3, with D possibly TRBD1 on 5 matching bases. V lost 4 bases to trimming and J lost 2 bases, with 13 bases between them. The CDR3 is 15 amino acids. Germline CDR1 and CDR2: ENHRY and SYGVKD. CDR3 amino acids: CAISGGRDSTDTQYF. The DNA for the CDR3 is TGTGCCATCAGTGGGGGCAGAGACTCCACAGATACGCAGTATTTT.

The rearrangement links TRBV10-3 to TRBJ2-7; possibly TRBD2 for D (6 bases). Trimming left V 2 bases short and J 2 bases short, with 13 bases between. Germline assignment: CDR1 ENHRY and CDR2 SYGVKD. CDR3 size: 15 residues. CDR3 nucleotide sequence: TGTGCCATCAGTGAGGCCGGGACTTTGGCCTACGAGCAGTACTTC. This codes for CAISEAGTLAYEQYF.

The chain recombines TRBV19 with TRBJ1-5; 7 bases fit TRBD1. Germline V gene data show CDR1 as LNHDA and CDR2 as SQIVND (reference sequence). With 1 base clipped from V and 9 bases from J, the junction kept 15 bases outside the gene matches. CDR3 length: 17 amino acids. The CDR3 loop is CASSIGLGRQGGTPQHF. CDR3 DNA: TGTGCCAGTAGTATAGGTCTAGGTAGGCAGGGGGGAACGCCCCAGCATTTT.

The chain uses TRBV15 and TRBJ2-6; D uncertain. Trimming shortened V by 1 base and J by 0 bases, and 7 bases separated the two germline ends. The CDR3 sequence is 16 residues long. CDR1 and CDR2 from the germline V gene are LNHNV and YYDKDF (reference sequence). This CDR3 reads CATSRARGSGANVLTF. CDR3 nucleotide sequence: TGTGCCACCAGCAGAGCTAGAGGCTCTGGGGCCAACGTCCTGACTTTC.

In DNA, the CDR3 is TGTGCCAGCAGTTTCGAGGGCAACCGGCCCCAGCATTTT. Encoded protein: CASSFEGNRPQHF. The V call is TRBV28, the J call TRBJ1-5; D gene uncertain. CDR3 length: 13 amino acids. Trimming stripped 3 bases from V and 9 bases from J, with 12 bases between. Germline V gene lookup returns CDR1 MDHEN and CDR2 SYDVKM.

As concerns this clone: The junction and the germline gene differ at one end; a read error may be behind it. V and J are TRBV5-1 and TRBJ2-3; a possible D gene is TRBD2 (7 bases). The CDR3 loop spans 18 amino acids. Germline CDR1 is SGHRS and CDR2 is YFSETQ. CDR3 DNA: TGCGCCAGCAGCTTGGAGGTCAGGGGAGGGTATAGCACAGATAAGCAGTATTTT. Amino acid sequence: CASSLEVRGGYSTDKQYF.

V gene TRBV18 combines with J gene TRBJ2-1; TRBD2 matches 12 bases. The length of the CDR3 is 16 residues. J was trimmed by 0 bases and V by 3 bases; bases with no gene match: 0. CDR1 KGHSH and CDR2 LQKENI come from the germline V gene. The CDR3 nucleotides read TGTGCCAGCTCACCGACTAGCGGGGGCTCCTACAATGAGCAGTTCTTC. Translating gives CASSPTSGGSYNEQFF.

This chain connects TRBV28 to TRBJ1-2; D possibly corresponds to TRBD1 (6 bases). Trimming stripped 4 bases from V and 7 bases from J, with 16 bases between. The CDR3 spans 14 residues. Germline loops: CDR1 MDHEN, CDR2 SYDVKM. CDR3 sequence (DNA): TGTGCCAGCAGTTCCCCCAGTTCCAGGGGTGGCTACACCTTC. This sequence encodes CASSSPSSRGGYTF.

The J gene is TRBJ2-3, the V gene TRBV30, with D tentatively TRBD1 (6 bases). The CDR3 has 13 amino acids. V lost 7 bases to trimming and J lost 0 bases, with 11 bases between them. The germline V gene encodes CDR1 GTSNPN and CDR2 SVGIG (reference sequence). The CDR3 DNA is TGTGCCTTTAGCAGGGGTAGCACAGATACGCAGTATTTT. Its translation is CAFSRGSTDTQYF.

The rearrangement links TRBV28 to TRBJ2-5, with 7 bases lining up with TRBD2. Germline CDR1 and CDR2: MDHEN and SYDVKM. V lost 6 bases, J lost 2 bases, and 12 bases stayed unmatched. This CDR3 has 16 amino acids. The CDR3 region is CASRSMTSPLQETQYF. The CDR3 bases are TGTGCCAGCAGGTCTATGACTAGCCCACTACAAGAGACCCAGTACTTC.

V and J are TRBV14 and TRBJ1-3; a weak D match, TRBD1 (6 bases). This CDR3 has 13 residues. CDR1 SGHDN and CDR2 FVKESK come from the germline V gene. Trimming pared 2 bases from V and 14 bases from J, leaving 16 bases between. The DNA of the CDR3 is TGTGCCAGCAGCCAAACGGCGAGCGCAGGGGTATATTTT. Encoded protein: CASSQTASAGVYF.

The J gene is TRBJ1-1, the V gene TRBV19, with D uncertain. CDR1 and CDR2 (germline): LNHDA, SQIVND (reference sequence). V shed 10 bases and J shed 2 bases, with 17 bases lying between them. CDR3 length equals 14 residues. CDR3 bases: TGTGCCACTCGAACAGCGGGGAGTAACACTGAAGCTTTCTTT. This translates into CATRTAGSNTEAFF. The whole variable domain, filled in from reference TRBV19 and TRBJ1-1, reads DGGITQSPKYLFRKEGQNVTLSCEQNLNHDAMYWYRQDPGQGLRLIYYSQIVNDFQKGDIAEGYSVSREKKESFPLTVTSAQKNPTAFYLCATRTAGSNTEAFFGQGTRLTVV.

This chain connects TRBV9 to TRBJ1-3, with 12 bases that match TRBD1. J was trimmed by 0 bases and V by 0 bases; bases with no gene match: 4. CDR3 length equals 18 residues. From germline, CDR1 is SGDLS and CDR2 YYNGEE. DNA for the CDR3: TGTGCCAGCAGCGTAGGGGACAGGGGGCTCCTCTCTGGAAACACCATATATTTT. As protein: CASSVGDRGLLSGNTIYF.

The CDR3, as DNA: TGTGCCAGCTCCCACGCTACTCAACGAGAGACCCAGTACTTC. Translation: CASSHATQRETQYF. The genes are TRBV18 and TRBJ2-5; D is ambiguous. Trimming took 6 bases from V and 4 from J, leaving 15 bases between them. The CDR3 is made up of 14 amino acids. CDR1 and CDR2 (germline): KGHSH, LQKENI.

This chain connects TRBV10-3 to TRBJ1-1; 7 nucleotides agree with TRBD1. Germline trimming cut 2 bases from V and 4 bases from J; bases unmatched to any gene: 4. Germline loops: CDR1 ENHRY, CDR2 SYGVKD. The CDR3 has 14 amino acids. CDR3: CAISETNRGTEAFF. The CDR3 nucleotides read TGTGCCATCAGTGAGACGAACAGGGGCACTGAAGCTTTCTTT.

This rearrangement joins TRBV2 to TRBJ1-1; 7 bases align to TRBD1. J gave up 7 bases and V 5 bases, and 10 bases lay outside the gene matches. This CDR3 has 14 residues. Germline V gene sequence: CDR1 SNHLY, CDR2 FYNNEI. CDR3 region: CASSWGRGSIEAFF. CDR3 coding DNA: TGTGCCAGCAGTTGGGGCAGGGGGTCGATTGAAGCTTTCTTT. The full variable domain, in which reference TRBV2 and TRBJ1-1 provide the parts outside the CDR3, is EPEVTQTPSHQVTQMGQEVILRCVPISNHLYFYWYRQILGQKVEFLVSFYNNEISEKSEIFDDQFSVERPDGSNFTLKIRSTKLEDSAMYFCASSWGRGSIEAFFGQGTRLTVV.

The genes are TRBV25-1 and TRBJ1-2; D remains ambiguous. This CDR3 spans 13 amino acids. Germline V CDR1 and CDR2: MGHDK, SYGVNS. Trimming stripped 7 bases from V and 2 bases from J, with 11 bases between. In DNA form, the CDR3 reads TGTGCCAGCAAGGAGGGCCCCAACTATGGCTACACCTTC. This encodes CASKEGPNYGYTF.

The CDR3 sequence: CASSLQGVVGYTF. The CDR3 DNA reads as TGTGCCAGCAGCTTACAGGGGGTTGTTGGGTACACCTTC. The J gene is TRBJ1-2, the V gene TRBV7-2; 7 bases match TRBD1. The V segment lost 2 bases and the J segment 11 bases; nucleotides outside the gene matches: 8. Germline CDR1 is SGHTA and CDR2 is FQGNSA. The CDR3 runs to 13 residues.

The V and J genes are TRBV29-1 and TRBJ1-1; D is unresolved. The CDR3 has 11 residues. Germline V gene data show CDR1 as SQVTM and CDR2 as ANQGSEA. Between the trimmed V and J ends, which lost 6 bases and 5 bases, there was a span of 10 bases. The CDR3 DNA sequence: TGCAGCGTCCTGCCGGGAACTGAAGCTTTCTTT. This translates into CSVLPGTEAFF. Combining the CDR3 with reference TRBV29-1 and TRBJ1-1 gives the whole variable domain SAVISQKPSRDICQRGTSLTIQCQVDSQVTMMFWYRQQPGQSLTLIATANQGSEATYESGFVIDKFPISRPNLTFSTLTVSNMSPEDSSIYLCSVLPGTEAFFGQGTRLTVV.